The 6 T cell receptor beta chains reported below all come from one sample, sequenced in a study of T cell responses to AZD1222 COVID-19 vaccine. Data came from immunoSEQ multiplex PCR; TCRdb stores just in-frame clones and leaves some out. Among tens of thousands of clones listed, roughly nine tenths were seen once. The sequencing here drew on peripheral blood, taken 28 days after the second AZD1222 dose. These receptors were collected from an adult who received the AZD1222 COVID-19 vaccine.

The chain has TRBV27 and TRBJ2-7; D might be TRBD1 or TRBD2, each matching 5 bases. This CDR3 contains 14 residues. The V end lost 5 bases, the J end lost 6 bases, and 17 bases lay between the germline ends. Germline CDR1 MNHEY, CDR2 SMNVEV (reference sequence). The CDR3, as DNA: TGTGCCAGCAGTCCCACCCCAACTAGGGGCGAGCAGTACTTC. Translation gives CASSPTPTRGEQYF.

The chain links TRBV4-1 to TRBJ2-5; D gene unclear. CDR3 length equals 12 residues. In germline, CDR1 is MGHRA, CDR2 YSYEKL. V lost 3 bases and J lost 4, with 6 bases in between. CDR3 nucleotide sequence: TGCGCCAGCAGCCACCCTAGAGAGACCCAGTACTTC. It translates to CASSHPRETQYF.

The chain is built from TRBV10-3 and TRBJ2-1, with 9 positions matching TRBD2. The CDR3 has 14 amino acids. The J segment lost 2 bases and the V segment lost 8 bases, leaving 4 bases of the junction unmatched. Germline CDR1 and CDR2: ENHRY and SYGVKD. CDR3: CAIGSGSTYNEQFF. The CDR3 DNA reads TGTGCCATCGGTAGCGGGAGTACCTACAATGAGCAGTTCTTC.

The chain uses TRBV27 and TRBJ2-3; the D is unclear. The CDR3 has 14 residues. V gave up 5 bases and J gave up 0 bases, with 9 bases separating them. From germline, CDR1 is MNHEY and CDR2 SMNVEV (reference sequence). The CDR3 DNA reads TGTGCCAGCAGTACGACTCTAAGCACAGATACGCAGTATTTT. Its protein is CASSTTLSTDTQYF.

This clone has more than one count but fewer than ten. The chain recombines TRBV5-1 with TRBJ1-2, with D possibly matching TRBD1 (5 bases). Looked up from germline, CDR1 is SGHRS and CDR2 is YFSETQ. V lost 0 bases and J 4 bases, leaving 13 bases between the germline ends. The CDR3 runs 15 residues. CDR3: CASSLVVGGIYGYTF. The CDR3 DNA is TGCGCCAGCAGCTTGGTAGTTGGGGGAATCTATGGCTACACCTTC.

V usage is TRBV19 and J usage is TRBJ1-1, with a tentative D call TRBD1 (6 bases). Germline-derived CDR1 and CDR2 are LNHDA and SQIVND (reference sequence). V shed 5 bases and J shed 1 base, with 14 bases lying between them. The length of the CDR3 is 15 residues. The DNA of the CDR3 is TGTGCCAGTAGTCCCGGGACACAATGGAACACTGAAGCTTTCTTT. Its translation is CASSPGTQWNTEAFF.